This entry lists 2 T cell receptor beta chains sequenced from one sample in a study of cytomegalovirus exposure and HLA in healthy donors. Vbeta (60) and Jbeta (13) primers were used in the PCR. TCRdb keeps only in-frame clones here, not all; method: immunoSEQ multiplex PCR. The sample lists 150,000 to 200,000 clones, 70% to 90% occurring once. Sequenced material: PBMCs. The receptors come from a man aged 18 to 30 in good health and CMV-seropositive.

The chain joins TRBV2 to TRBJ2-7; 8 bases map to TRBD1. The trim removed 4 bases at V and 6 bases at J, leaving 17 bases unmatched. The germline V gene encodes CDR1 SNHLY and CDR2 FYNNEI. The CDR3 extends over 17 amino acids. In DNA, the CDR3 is TGTGCCAGCAGTGCTCAACCTCCCGAGCAGGGGGCGAGCGAGCAGTACTTC. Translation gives CASSAQPPEQGASEQYF.

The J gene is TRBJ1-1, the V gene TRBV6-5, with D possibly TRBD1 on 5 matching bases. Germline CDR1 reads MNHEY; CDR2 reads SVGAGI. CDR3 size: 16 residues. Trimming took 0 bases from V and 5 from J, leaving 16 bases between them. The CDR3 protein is CASSYSKAGSRTEAFF. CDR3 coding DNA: TGTGCCAGCAGTTACTCGAAGGCAGGGTCAAGAACTGAAGCTTTCTTT.